This T cell receptor (beta chain) stems from a study of neurological immune-mediated disorders. General study points: Whereas HTLV-1-associated myelopathy showed the most TCR clonal expansion, multiple sclerosis showed the least, with levels below those of healthy controls.

The cDNA was produced through 5'RACE with 10-nucleotide random UMIs. TCRdb itself ran the 5' RACE reads through MiXCR, one entry per CDR3 protein. The table includes under 70,000 distinct CDR3 sequences, less than 5.5% detected once. This CDR3 region has 15 residues. With 2 bases removed from V and 3 bases from J, the gap between germline ends came to 17 bases. CDR1 DFQATT and CDR2 SNEGSKA come from the germline V gene (reference sequence). This clonotype came up many times. Its antigen remains unknown. The chain couples TRBV20-1 to TRBJ2-7; D remains ambiguous. The sample comprised PBMCs. The source is a woman between 25 and 40 years old with multiple sclerosis. CDR3 loop: CSARMGPTPYYEQYF. In DNA, the CDR3 is TGCAGTGCTAGAATGGGTCCTACCCCTTACTACGAGCAGTACTTC.